This T cell receptor beta chain comes out of a study of CD8+ T cells in alopecia areata. Per germline, CDR1 SGDLS and CDR2 YYNGEE. The CDR3 has 14 amino acids. After removal of 3 bases from V and 7 bases from J, the junction contained 10 bases not matched to a gene. Treatment noted: oral pan-JAK inhibitor, 5-10 mg twice daily. As the sequencing template, cDNA was produced by extracting RNA and reverse transcribing it. The protocol was immunoSEQ multiplex PCR, while the TCRdb copy is restricted to in-frame clones and leaves out a portion. The table has roughly 250,000 clones, around three fifths seen once.

Sample: CD4+ T cells sorted from blood, taken at approximately week 52, from a patient treated with tofacitinib. The receptor comes from a human donor with alopecia areata. The chain joins TRBV9 to TRBJ2-7, with 7 bases identical to TRBD1. The DNA of the CDR3 is TGTGCCAGCAGCGCCGGGACAGCAACAGGGGAGCAGTACTTC. Encoded protein: CASSAGTATGEQYF.